What follows is one T cell receptor (beta chain) and its context. Its cognate antigen has yet to be identified. Qualities for individual bases were not recorded, and no much larger clone is one base off. The data stem from a study of graft-versus-host responses after intestinal transplantation (TCRdb year 2021). As for the study more broadly: The transplants that recipients received were multivisceral, liver-intestinal, or isolated intestinal. The cohort enrolled 20 to 30 intestinal transplant recipients, one of whom was a retransplant, and a few patients without pretransplant specimens were excluded. Alloreactive clones were identified by sequencing pre-transplant mixed lymphocyte reaction products and comparing them with unstimulated pre-transplant donor and recipient T cells. A peak of at least 4% donor T cells among recipient peripheral blood mononuclear cells was the definition used for donor T cell macrochimerism. Anti-thymocyte globulin induction was given to all recipients, followed by maintenance tacrolimus and steroids for 2 to 3 years. Rather than going through the commercial service, samples from a few later patients were sequenced in-house on an Illumina MiSeq and processed with MiXCR. Bulk TCR-beta CDR3 sequencing was used to track graft-versus-host and host-versus-graft alloreactive T cell clones in the graft, circulation and bone marrow after intestinal transplantation. The investigation overall reported the following: The relatively low number and heterogeneity of intestinal transplant patients limited the conclusions. In the allografts of patients with donor T cell macrochimerism, GvH to HvG T cell clonal ratios were high. Early after transplant, peak levels of circulating GvH clones were found to be associated with declines in HvG clones. GvH clones were found in recipient bone marrow, and some of the GvH clones appeared earlier in ileal mucosa or blood, which is consistent with an intestinal mucosal origin.

The library was made by the immunoSEQ multiplex PCR assay. Adaptive Biotechnologies carried out high-throughput TCR-beta CDR3 sequencing of genomic DNA for most patients. Per the authors' processing: Adaptive's ImmunoSEQ software was the source of the TCR sequencing data for roughly 19 patients, while three other patients were processed with MiXCR and VDJtools. CDR3 nucleotide sequences shared by donor and recipient were removed because the origin of these sequences could not be assigned. At least 2-fold expansion over unstimulated cells and a minimum CFSE-low frequency of 0.002% (template counts) or 0.001% (read counts) were required for clones to be classified as alloreactive. Mappable clones were those detected in sequenced pre-transplant spleen, lymph node, or MLR CFSE-low populations of the donor or recipient. The cumulative frequency of alloreactive clones was calculated as a percentage of all sequences, weighted by copy number. This immuneACCESS table, as held by TCRdb, lists in-frame sequences with V and J called but not all clones. Of the missing ones, under half trace to an unresolved V gene in checked studies; the others have no known cause. V and J calls plus clone size are reproduced from that table; the DNA served to infer D and trimming. This sample has roughly 25,000 clones in its table, and approximately 87% of those were observed once. The ten largest clonotypes hold 1.1% of the sample.

In the first month after transplant, blood samples were collected up to 4 times, and after that at least monthly when available. Compared with germline, V lacks 5 bases and J lacks 3 bases; bases without a gene match: 5. Reading from cysteine to phenylalanine, the CDR3 counts 15 amino acids. Only the CDR3 part of the read is kept: 45 bases, read in frame from the first base. Per the germline V gene, SGHDN is the CDR1 and FVKESK is the CDR2. Source: PBMCs, taken 27 to 29 days after intestinal transplant. The chain employs TRBV14 and TRBJ2-1; TRBD1 aligns with 9 central bases. This clonotype was sampled from a human patient who received an intestinal transplant, so some T cells may come from the graft donor. The DNA sequence follows: TGTGCCAGCAGCTCTCGGGACAGGGTCTACAATGAGCAGTTCTTC. This translates into CASSSRDRVYNEQFF.